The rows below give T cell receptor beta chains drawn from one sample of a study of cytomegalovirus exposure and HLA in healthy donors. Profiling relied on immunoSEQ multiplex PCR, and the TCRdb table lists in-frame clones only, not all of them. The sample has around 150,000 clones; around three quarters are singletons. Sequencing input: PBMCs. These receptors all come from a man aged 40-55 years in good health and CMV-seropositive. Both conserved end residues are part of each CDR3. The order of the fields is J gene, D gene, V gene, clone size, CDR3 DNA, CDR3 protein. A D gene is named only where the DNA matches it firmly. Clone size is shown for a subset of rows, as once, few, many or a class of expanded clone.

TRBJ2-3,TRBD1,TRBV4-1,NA,TGCGCCAGCAGCCACCGGACAGGGGGCCGAGATACGCAGTATTTT,CASSHRTGGRDTQYF
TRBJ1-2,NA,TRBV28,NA,TGTGCCAGCTCCACGGGGGGCGTCGCTTCTAACTATGGCTACACCTTC,CASSTGGVASNYGYTF
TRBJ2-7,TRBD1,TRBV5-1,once,TGCGCCAGCAGCTTAGGGCAGGGGGTCTATGAGCAGTACTTC,CASSLGQGVYEQYF
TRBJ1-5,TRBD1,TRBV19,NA,TGTGCCACCACGGACAGGGGGCTCGGTCAGCCCCAGCATTTT,CATTDRGLGQPQHF
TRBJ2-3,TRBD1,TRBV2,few,TGTGCCAGCACACTCGAGGGGACAGGAACAGATACGCAGTATTTT,CASTLEGTGTDTQYF
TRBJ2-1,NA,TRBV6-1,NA,TGTGCCAGCAGTGACAGGGCCAATGAGCAGTTCTTC,CASSDRANEQFF
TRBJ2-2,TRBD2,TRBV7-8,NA,TGTGCCAGCAGCTTAGGGGCTAGCGGAGGGGACACCGGGGAGCTGTTTTTT,CASSLGASGGDTGELFF
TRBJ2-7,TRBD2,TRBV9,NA,TGTGCCAGCAGCGTAGGACTAGCTGCTCTCCGGGACGAGCAGTACTTC,CASSVGLAALRDEQYF
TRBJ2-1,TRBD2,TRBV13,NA,TGTGCCAGCAGCTCACGGGGGGGCCTTCTCAATGAGCAGTTCTTC,CASSSRGGLLNEQFF
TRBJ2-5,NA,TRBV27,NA,TGTGCCAGCAGCGTACAGGGTCCGGGGGAGACCCAGTACTTC,CASSVQGPGETQYF